One and the same sample provided the 14 T cell receptor beta chains below, sequenced in a study of CD4 T cells in relation to SARS-CoV-2 and coronaviruses. Unexposed donor CD4+ T cells date from 2011-2018, before the COVID-19 pandemic. Isolation of CD4+ T cells took place after approximately 11 days in culture. Method: immunoSEQ multiplex PCR; TCRdb's copy keeps in-frame clones and lacks some. The sample holds over 15,000 clones; about 70% are singletons and the top ten take about 30%. No antigens are known for them. The sample consisted of CD4+ T cells from PBMCs, cultured in vitro. All receptors derive from a human donor in good health.

The genes are TRBV24-1 and TRBJ1-1; TRBD1 might be the D (5 bases). The CDR3 extends over 16 amino acids. CDR1 and CDR2 (germline): KGHDR, SFDVKD. V gave up 5 bases and J gave up 1 base, with 16 bases separating them. The CDR3 here is CATSASGATANTEAFF. The DNA for the CDR3 is TGTGCCACCAGTGCCTCCGGGGCGACAGCGAACACTGAAGCTTTCTTT.

This rearrangement joins TRBV15 to TRBJ1-5; possible D gene TRBD1, 5 bases. Germline V gives CDR1 LNHNV, CDR2 YYDKDF (reference sequence). The CDR3 loop spans 15 amino acids. The V end was cut by 0 bases, the J end by 0 bases, with 6 bases between. CDR3 in amino acids: CATSRDQGSNQPQHF. The CDR3 region has the DNA TGTGCCACCAGCAGAGATCAGGGTAGCAATCAGCCCCAGCATTTT.

This clone was recorded a few times. The chain combines TRBV6-5 with TRBJ2-1, with TRBD2 as a possible D gene (5 bases). Germline-derived CDR1 and CDR2 are MNHEY and SVGAGI. Trimming pared 6 bases from V and 9 bases from J, leaving 18 bases between. This CDR3 has 14 residues. CDR3 sequence (DNA): TGTGCCAGCAGGGCCCGAATACTAGTTTCTGAGCAGTTCTTC. Its translation: CASRARILVSEQFF.

A single count supports this clone. The chain uses TRBV6-6 and TRBJ2-2; 8 nucleotides line up with TRBD2. J gave up 5 bases and V 5 bases, and 13 bases lay outside the gene matches. In germline, CDR1 is MNHNY, CDR2 SVGAGI (reference sequence). The length of the CDR3 is 17 residues. The CDR3 is CASSPRGGGGRTGELFF. As DNA, the CDR3 is TGTGCCAGCAGTCCCCGAGGGGGTGGCGGGAGGACCGGGGAGCTGTTTTTT.

V usage is TRBV19 and J usage is TRBJ2-1; 7 bases are a match to TRBD2. The CDR3 has 15 amino acids. CDR1 and CDR2 (germline): LNHDA, SQIVND (reference sequence). Trimming removed 7 bases from V and 8 bases from J; junction bases left unmatched: 14. The CDR3, as DNA: TGTGCCAGTAAGTCGGGCGGGAGAGATGGCTATGAGCAGTTCTTC. Its protein is CASKSGGRDGYEQFF.

The chain recombines TRBV5-5 with TRBJ2-2; 12 bases fit TRBD2. Germline V gene data show CDR1 as SGHKS and CDR2 as YYEKEE (reference sequence). This CDR3 contains 16 residues. With V trimmed by 4 bases and J by 2 bases, 3 bases remained unmatched. The CDR3 protein is CASSPTSGSNTGELFF. The CDR3 coding sequence is TGTGCCAGCAGCCCGACTAGCGGGAGTAACACCGGGGAGCTGTTTTTT.

The V call is TRBV5-1, the J call TRBJ1-5, with D perhaps TRBD1 (5 bases). V was cut by 5 bases and J by 3 bases, with 15 bases left in between. CDR1 SGHRS and CDR2 YFSETQ come from the germline V gene. The CDR3 is 15 residues long. CDR3 coding DNA: TGCGCCAGCAGTATAGGAGACAGAACCAATCAGCCCCAGCATTTT. As protein: CASSIGDRTNQPQHF.

This clone was detected only once. The J gene is TRBJ1-4, the V gene TRBV9; 8 bases agree with TRBD1. The V gene end was trimmed by 2 bases and the J gene end by 8 bases; junction bases not matched to a gene: 5. In germline, CDR1 is SGDLS, CDR2 YYNGEE. CDR3 length: 14 amino acids. Here the CDR3 DNA reads TGTGCCAGCAGCGTGACAGGGGCAGGGGAAAAACTGTTTTTT. Encoded protein: CASSVTGAGEKLFF.

This chain joins TRBV5-6 and TRBJ1-6; maybe TRBD1 (6 bases). This CDR3 is built from 15 residues. The ends were cut back, 2 bases at V and 8 bases at J, with 14 bases in the middle. Germline lookup yields CDR1 SGHDT and CDR2 YYEEEE. As DNA, the CDR3 is TGTGCCAGCAGCTTTTCAAGGCAGGGGTATTCACCCCTCCACTTT. Its protein product is CASSFSRQGYSPLHF.

This clone was observed a handful of times. The chain employs TRBV30 and TRBJ2-4; D is possibly TRBD2 (5 bases). V gave up 0 bases and J gave up 0 bases, with 15 bases separating them. The CDR3 has 17 amino acids. The germline gives CDR1 GTSNPN, CDR2 SVGIG (reference sequence). The CDR3 spells CAWSVLGITPAKNIQYF. In DNA, the CDR3 is TGTGCCTGGAGTGTACTAGGGATCACACCAGCCAAAAACATTCAGTACTTC.

CDR3 loop: CASSVDPSGQGGTGELFF. CDR3 coding DNA: TGTGCCAGCAGCGTAGACCCCTCTGGGCAGGGTGGGACCGGGGAGCTGTTTTTT. V is TRBV9 and J is TRBJ2-2; tentative D call: TRBD1 (5 bases). The CDR3 spans 18 residues. Trimming left V 0 bases short and J 5 bases short, with 20 bases between. Per germline, CDR1 SGDLS and CDR2 YYNGEE.

Only a few counts were recorded for this clone. The chain employs TRBV7-3 and TRBJ2-2; D gene uncertain. Deletions cut 5 bases from V and 6 bases from J, with 7 bases between. The CDR3 extends over 12 amino acids. Germline lookup yields CDR1 SGHTA and CDR2 FQGTGA. The CDR3 coding sequence is TGTGCCAGCAGCATGTGGTCCGGGGAGCTGTTTTTT. This encodes CASSMWSGELFF. The whole variable domain, filled in from reference TRBV7-3 and TRBJ2-2, reads GAGVSQTPSNKVTEKGKYVELRCDPISGHTALYWYRQSLGQGPEFLIYFQGTGAADDSGLPNDRFFAVRPEGSVSTLKIQRTERGDSAVYLCASSMWSGELFFGEGSRLTVL.

The chain is built from TRBV6-5 and TRBJ1-5, with 11 bases lining up with TRBD1. V shed 8 bases and J 6 bases; nucleotides not matched to a gene: 9. Germline V gene sequence: CDR1 MNHEY, CDR2 SVGAGI. The CDR3 totals 15 residues. Here the CDR3 DNA reads TGTGCCAGCGCTCCGGGGACAGGGGGTCGTCAGCCCCAGCATTTT. Translated: CASAPGTGGRQPQHF.

This clone was observed a few times. This chain uses TRBV7-3 with TRBJ2-7; no clear D gene. The germline gives CDR1 SGHTA, CDR2 FQGTGA. The CDR3 loop spans 13 amino acids. V was shortened by 0 bases and J by 4 bases, with 7 bases between the two germline ends. The CDR3 is CASSLTQQYEQYF. In DNA, the CDR3 is TGTGCCAGCAGCTTAACTCAACAATACGAGCAGTACTTC.